This is a list of T cell receptor beta chains from one sample in a study of graft-versus-host responses after intestinal transplantation. Their specific antigens are unknown. The method was immunoSEQ multiplex PCR; TCRdb's version includes in-frame clones alone and lacks a portion of them. The profile shows about 93,000 clones, 85% to 95% of them singletons. The source was unstimulated CD8+ T cells sorted from spleen or lymph node cells, collected before intestinal transplant. The receptor set was obtained from a human donor who received an intestinal transplant. Each CDR3 is given with its conserved first and last residue. The order of the fields is D gene, clone size, V gene, J gene, CDR3 DNA, CDR3 protein. A D gene is named only where the DNA matches it firmly. Part of the rows lack a size; the others show once, few, many or a class for expanded clones.

>NA|NA|TRBV7-2|TRBJ1-6
TGTGCCAGCAGCTCCAGTCGGGAGAGCTATAATTCACCCCTCCACTTT
CASSSSRESYNSPLHF
>TRBD1|NA|TRBV19|TRBJ1-6
TGTGCCAGTAGTACTGGGACAGGGGTAACCCCCCTCCACTTT
CASSTGTGVTPLHF
>TRBD1|NA|TRBV30|TRBJ2-7
TGTGCCTGCCGACGACAGGGCACCTACGAGCAGTACTTC
CACRRQGTYEQYF
>TRBD2|NA|TRBV7-9|TRBJ2-7
TGTGCCAGCAGTCCCGGGACTAGCGGCTACGAGCAGTACTTC
CASSPGTSGYEQYF
>TRBD2|NA|TRBV11-2|TRBJ2-1
TGTGCCAGCAGCTTAGGGGACGGGGGGGCCCATGAGCAGTTCTTC
CASSLGDGGAHEQFF
>NA|once|TRBV5-6|TRBJ2-1
TGTGCCAGCAGCCTACGCGCCTTATACAATGAGCAGTTCTTC
CASSLRALYNEQFF
>NA|NA|TRBV18|TRBJ1-2
TGTGCCAGCTCACCAGGGTCGCGGTATGGCTACACCTTC
CASSPGSRYGYTF
>TRBD1|NA|TRBV29-1|TRBJ2-1
TGCAGCGTAGGCGGACAGGTCGGAAACAATGAGCAGTTCTTC
CSVGGQVGNNEQFF
>NA|NA|TRBV10-2|TRBJ2-3
TGCGCCAGCAGGAGCTCACGCGCAGATACGCAGTATTTT
CASRSSRADTQYF
>TRBD1|NA|TRBV7-3|TRBJ2-5
TGTGCCAGCAGCCTCCACAGGGGGCAGGGAGAGACCCAGTACTTC
CASSLHRGQGETQYF
>TRBD1|once|TRBV2|TRBJ1-1
TGTGCCAGCAGTGAAGCGCATGGACAGGCTTTCATGAACACTGAAGCTTTCTTT
CASSEAHGQAFMNTEAFF
>NA|NA|TRBV2|TRBJ2-7
TGTGCCAGCAGTGTCGGGGGAACCTACGAGCAGTACTTC
CASSVGGTYEQYF
>NA|NA|TRBV28|TRBJ1-3
TGTGCCAGCAGCGTTCCGGGGGGAGGTGGAAACACCATATATTTT
CASSVPGGGGNTIYF
>TRBD1|once|TRBV15|TRBJ1-1
TGTGCCACCAGCTTCCCCGGGACAGGGACGAACACTGAAGCTTTCTTT
CATSFPGTGTNTEAFF
>TRBD2|NA|TRBV5-1|TRBJ2-2
TGCGCCAGCAGCTTGGAGCCCCATGGACTAGCGGGAGGTTATACCGGGGAGCTGTTTTTT
CASSLEPHGLAGGYTGELFF
>TRBD2|NA|TRBV4-1|TRBJ2-1
TGCGCCAGCAGCCAAGAGACCAAACTAGCGGGAGTTATTAGTGAGCAGTTCTTC
CASSQETKLAGVISEQFF
>TRBD1|few|TRBV19|TRBJ1-1
TGTGCCAGTAGCCCGCGGGAGGGGGCCGGCACTGAAGCTTTCTTT
CASSPREGAGTEAFF
>NA|NA|TRBV7-9|TRBJ2-3
TGTGCCAGCAGCTTAGTTGGCGGGTACACCTCAGATACGCAGTATTTT
CASSLVGGYTSDTQYF
>NA|NA|TRBV29-1|TRBJ2-3
TGCAGCGTTCTAGATCAGGGGGAGGCAGATACGCAGTATTTT
CSVLDQGEADTQYF
>TRBD1|once|TRBV19|TRBJ2-1
TGTGCCAGTAGTCATGGACAGGGAAGCTCCTACAATGAGCAGTTCTTC
CASSHGQGSSYNEQFF
>NA|NA|TRBV7-9|TRBJ1-5
TGTGCCAGCAGCCGGGAAAGCAATCAGCCCCAGCATTTT
CASSRESNQPQHF
>TRBD1|NA|TRBV6-6|TRBJ2-1
TGTGCCAGCAGACAAAGGACAGGGAATGAGCAGTTCTTC
CASRQRTGNEQFF
>TRBD1|NA|TRBV19|TRBJ1-1
TGTGCCAGTAGCGAGACAGGGGGAAAAGCTTTCTTT
CASSETGGKAFF
>TRBD2|once|TRBV27|TRBJ2-7
TGTGCCAGCAGTGACGTACTAGCGGGAGGGCCCAGCGAGCAGTACTTC
CASSDVLAGGPSEQYF
>NA|NA|TRBV27|TRBJ1-2
TGTGCCACCAGAGATGCAGGGGTACTATATGGCTACACCTTC
CATRDAGVLYGYTF
>NA|NA|TRBV30|TRBJ1-1
TGTGCCTGGAGTGTCCTAATGAACACTGAAGCTTTCTTT
CAWSVLMNTEAFF
>TRBD1|NA|TRBV29-1|TRBJ2-2
TGCAGCGTCGGGACGGACAGGGTTATTTCGTCCGGGGAGCTGTTTTTT
CSVGTDRVISSGELFF
>NA|NA|TRBV19|TRBJ1-2
TGTGCCAGTAGTATAGATCTCGCCGGTGGTCCCTATGGCTACACCTTC
CASSIDLAGGPYGYTF
>TRBD2|NA|TRBV6-1|TRBJ2-2
TGTGCCAGCAGTGAAGTACCAGCGGGAGGGTGGACCGGGGAGCTGTTTTTT
CASSEVPAGGWTGELFF
>TRBD1|NA|TRBV6-1|TRBJ2-7
TGTGCCAGCAGTGCCGGGGGGACAGGGAGTGACGAGCAGTACTTC
CASSAGGTGSDEQYF
>NA|NA|TRBV2|TRBJ1-6
TGTGCCAGCCGTACCGACAGCTCCTATAATTCACCCCTCCACTTT
CASRTDSSYNSPLHF
>TRBD2|NA|TRBV6-1|TRBJ2-3
TGTGCCAGCAGTGATAGGATGGGGGGGACAGATACGCAGTATTTT
CASSDRMGGTDTQYF
>NA|NA|TRBV4-1|TRBJ2-7
TGCGCCAGCAGCCAAGGCCGAACTTTTAGCAGCGAGCAGTACTTC
CASSQGRTFSSEQYF
>TRBD1|NA|TRBV7-9|TRBJ1-1
TGTGCCAGCAGCTCCCAGGGGGCATGGACTGAAGCTTTCTTT
CASSSQGAWTEAFF
>TRBD1|once|TRBV27|TRBJ2-7
TGTGCCAGCAGTTTAGTTGGGACAGTGGGGGCCTACGAGCAGTACTTC
CASSLVGTVGAYEQYF
>TRBD1|NA|TRBV12-5|TRBJ2-7
TGTGCTAGTGGCCGGCCCGGGACAGGGTCCTACGAGCAGTACTTC
CASGRPGTGSYEQYF
>NA|NA|TRBV30|TRBJ1-1
TGTGCCTGGAGTATTACAGGGGAAGCTTTCTTT
CAWSITGEAFF
>TRBD1|NA|TRBV13|TRBJ1-3
TGTGCCAGCAGCTCGACAGGGACCACTGGAAACACCATATATTTT
CASSSTGTTGNTIYF
>NA|NA|TRBV6-5|TRBJ2-1
TGTGCCAGCAGTTACTCGAGGCGTAATGAGCAGTTCTTC
CASSYSRRNEQFF
>NA|NA|TRBV5-1|TRBJ1-3
TGCGCCAGCAGCTTGTCACCAAGACAGGGAAACACCATATATTTT
CASSLSPRQGNTIYF
>NA|NA|TRBV5-6|TRBJ1-2
TGTGCCAGCAGCTTGGCCTCAGGCGATCCCACGAACCCCTATGGCTACACCTTC
CASSLASGDPTNPYGYTF
>NA|NA|TRBV7-9|TRBJ1-2
TGTGCCAGCAGCTTAGGGTCAATCGGGAACTATGGCTACACCTTC
CASSLGSIGNYGYTF
>TRBD2|NA|TRBV28|TRBJ2-5
TGTGCCAGCTCGAGGCTAGCGGCCGTAGAGACCCAGTACTTC
CASSRLAAVETQYF
>TRBD1|NA|TRBV28|TRBJ1-1
TGTGCCAGCAGCTCCACAGGGGAGAACACTGAAGCTTTCTTT
CASSSTGENTEAFF
>TRBD2|NA|TRBV4-2|TRBJ2-7
TGTGCCAGCAGCCAAGAAGGTGATGCAGCGGGAGGATCCTACGAGCAGTACTTC
CASSQEGDAAGGSYEQYF
>TRBD2|NA|TRBV27|TRBJ2-2
TGTGCCAGCAGACCCGGGACTAGCGGGTACGGGGAGCTGTTTTTT
CASRPGTSGYGELFF
>NA|once|TRBV6-5|TRBJ1-1
TGTGCCAGCTCCCCAGGCCCAGGTCTGAACACTGAAGCTTTCTTT
CASSPGPGLNTEAFF
>NA|NA|TRBV29-1|TRBJ2-5
TGCAGCGTTAGGGGGGGGAAGGGGATCCGGGTCAGCGGAGAGACCCAGTACTTC
CSVRGGKGIRVSGETQYF
>TRBD2|once|TRBV12-5|TRBJ2-5
TGTGCTAGTGGTTTGCTACTTTTTACCGGGAGGGAGACCCAGTACTTC
CASGLLLFTGRETQYF
>NA|NA|TRBV2|TRBJ1-1
TGTGCCAGCAGTGACAGGGCCCTCGGAGCTTTCTTT
CASSDRALGAFF
>NA|NA|TRBV30|TRBJ2-2
TGTGCCTGGAGTGTTCGGCTAGCGAACACCGGGGAGCTGTTTTTT
CAWSVRLANTGELFF
>TRBD2|NA|TRBV9|TRBJ2-3
TGTGCCAGCAGCGTAGAGGGGGTAGCGGGATTCACAGATACGCAGTATTTT
CASSVEGVAGFTDTQYF
>NA|once|TRBV28|TRBJ1-1
TGTGCCAGCAGTTCTTCAGGGATTGGGCTGAACACTGAAGCTTTCTTT
CASSSSGIGLNTEAFF
>NA|NA|TRBV27|TRBJ2-2
TGTGCCAGCAGTCCCCTAGCGTCGGCCGGGGAGCTGTTTTTT
CASSPLASAGELFF
>TRBD1|NA|TRBV13|TRBJ2-5
TGTGCCAGCAGCTATCCGGGACAGCAAGAGACCCAGTACTTC
CASSYPGQQETQYF
>NA|NA|TRBV5-6|TRBJ2-7
TGTGCCAGCAGCGGGGGGAGCTCCTACGAGCAGTACTTC
CASSGGSSYEQYF
>TRBD1|NA|TRBV9|TRBJ2-3
TGTGCCAGCAGAGAAGGACAGGGCAGCACAGATACGCAGTATTTT
CASREGQGSTDTQYF
>NA|NA|TRBV7-9|TRBJ1-3
TGTGCCAGCAGCCACCGGGACATTGGAAACACCATATATTTT
CASSHRDIGNTIYF